One and the same sample provided the 3 T cell receptor beta chains below, sequenced in a study of blood T cell repertoires in COVID-19. TCRdb's copy holds only in-frame clones and misses some; the assay was immunoSEQ multiplex PCR. The sample includes under 200,000 clones, roughly 80% of them seen just once. The sample was PBMCs or T cells enriched from blood (not recorded which). The source of these receptors is a woman aged 45-60 years who had recovered from COVID-19.

The chain combines TRBV4-1 with TRBJ1-3; 7 positions agree with TRBD1. V lost 0 bases and J lost 0; bases outside the gene matches: 14. This CDR3 is 20 amino acids long. Germline loops: CDR1 MGHRA, CDR2 YSYEKL. The CDR3 DNA reads as TGCGCCAGCAGCCAAGATCGTCGGGTGAGGACAGGACGCTCTGGAAACACCATATATTTT. Translating gives CASSQDRRVRTGRSGNTIYF.

The V gene is TRBV6-5, the J gene TRBJ1-2; the match to TRBD1 covers 7 bases. Germline V CDR1 and CDR2: MNHEY, SVGAGI. The CDR3 covers 13 residues. V lost 9 bases and J lost 4; bases outside the gene matches: 8. The CDR3 DNA reads as TGTGCCAGTGACAGGGATCGGTCCTATGGCTACACCTTC. This translates into CASDRDRSYGYTF.

In this sample, this clone turned up a few times. The CDR3 loop reads CASSQRRASGGWSGLQETQYF. CDR3 DNA sequence: TGTGCCAGCAGCCAACGGAGGGCTAGCGGGGGGTGGTCGGGGCTCCAAGAGACCCAGTACTTC. The V call is TRBV4-2, the J call TRBJ2-5; TRBD2 agrees at 11 bases. CDR3 length: 21 residues. After removal of 2 bases from V and 1 base from J, the junction contained 18 bases not matched to a gene. Germline CDR1 and CDR2: LGHNA and YNFKEQ.